The clone carrying this T cell receptor beta chain was found many times. This sample was included in a study of T-cell reconstitution after alpha-beta-depleted transplantation in children. For TCRbeta, the library was prepared with unique molecular identifiers. TCRdb re-analysed the PCR reads in MiXCR, keeping a single row per CDR3 protein. The sample carries more than 550,000 distinct CDR3 sequences, about 11% recorded once. The CDR3 spans 15 residues. The J segment lost 4 bases and the V segment lost 3 bases, leaving 5 bases of the junction unmatched. This specimen was PBMCs from the stem cell graft donor, taken from the stem cell graft. The origin of this receptor is a human donor who donated a stem cell graft to a child with acute myeloid leukemia. The chain carries TRBV12-3 or TRBV12-4 and TRBJ2-1, with 8 bases lining up with TRBD2. For the CDR3, the DNA is TGTGCCAGCAGTTTTAGGGCTAGCGGGTACAATGAGCAGTTCTTC. It specifies CASSFRASGYNEQFF.